This TCR beta chain was recorded in a study of T cell responses to AZD1222 COVID-19 vaccine. Study-wide background: Pooled in the analysis were second doses at about 4 or about 12 weeks. Study-wide points: Repertoire sampling happened only post peak T cell response.

V shed 8 bases and J shed 3 bases, with 7 bases lying between them. This CDR3 is 11 amino acids long. With respect to this clone: Its antigen is unknown.

Repertoires were generated with immunoSEQ multiplex PCR, while TCRdb's copy carries only in-frame clones and drops some. This sample has around 110,000 clones, with roughly nine tenths found just once. This receptor was identified in an adult in good health. This specimen was peripheral blood, taken on day 0 of AZD1222 vaccination. The chain couples TRBV12-3 or TRBV12-4 to TRBJ1-1; D remains unclear. The CDR3 DNA is TGTGCCAGCGGGGTCTACACTGAAGCTTTCTTT. It specifies CASGVYTEAFF.